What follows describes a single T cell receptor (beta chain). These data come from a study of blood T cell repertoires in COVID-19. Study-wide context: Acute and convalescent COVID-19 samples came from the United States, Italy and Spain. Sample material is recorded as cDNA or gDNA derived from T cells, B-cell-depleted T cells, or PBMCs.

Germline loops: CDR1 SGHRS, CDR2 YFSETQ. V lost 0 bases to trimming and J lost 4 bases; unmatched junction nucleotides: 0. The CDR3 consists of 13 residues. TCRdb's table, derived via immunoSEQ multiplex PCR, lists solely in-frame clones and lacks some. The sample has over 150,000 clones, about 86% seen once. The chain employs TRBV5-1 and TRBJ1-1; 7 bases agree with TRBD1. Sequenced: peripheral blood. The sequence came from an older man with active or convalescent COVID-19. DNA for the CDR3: TGCGCCAGCAGCTTGGACAGGGGCACTGAAGCTTTCTTT. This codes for CASSLDRGTEAFF.